This is a list of T cell receptor beta chains from one sample in a study of OX40 agonist ivuxolimab in advanced cancers. Method: immunoSEQ multiplex PCR; TCRdb's copy keeps in-frame clones and lacks some. The sample yields fewer than 85,000 clones, more than 65% seen once. The specimen comprised CD4+ or CD8+ T cells sorted from blood, sampled in a trial of the OX40 agonist ivuxolimab. These receptors were collected from an adult with an advanced solid tumor such as melanoma, head and neck, liver or kidney cancer. Each CDR3 is given with its conserved first and last residue. D genes are given only for firm matches. Not every row has a clone size; where given, it reads once, few, many or a size class.

v_call,j_call,clone_size,d_call,cdr3_nt,cdr3_aa
TRBV7-9,TRBJ2-7,.,TRBD2,TGTGCCAGCAGCCCAGGGCGGGGGATTGTGGACTACGAGCAGTACTTC,CASSPGRGIVDYEQYF
TRBV7-3,TRBJ2-6,.,.,TGTGCCAGCAGCTTCCCGACACCGGGGCACAACGTCCTGACTTTC,CASSFPTPGHNVLTF
TRBV5-4,TRBJ1-4,.,.,TGTGCCAGCAGCATAAACAGCGGTGAAAAACTGTTTTTT,CASSINSGEKLFF
TRBV27,TRBJ1-1,.,TRBD1,TGTGCCAGCAGTAGGGGACAGGGATACCCTGAAGCTTTCTTT,CASSRGQGYPEAFF
TRBV19,TRBJ1-2,few,.,TGTGCCAGTAGTATCGATACAGGACCCTATGGCTACACCTTC,CASSIDTGPYGYTF
TRBV5-1,TRBJ1-1,few,.,TGCGCCAGCAGCGCTACCAAGAACACTGAAGCTTTCTTT,CASSATKNTEAFF
TRBV10-3,TRBJ1-2,.,TRBD1,TGTGCCATCAGTGCGACGGGGGGTCCGGGACAGATAGGACATTACACCTTC,CAISATGGPGQIGHYTF
TRBV7-8,TRBJ2-7,.,.,TGTGCCAGCAGCTTAGGTACAGGCTACGAGCAGTACTTC,CASSLGTGYEQYF
TRBV28,TRBJ2-7,.,TRBD2,TGTGCCAGCAGCTTCGGACTAGCGGGGGGGAAGGATAACTACGAGCAGTACTTC,CASSFGLAGGKDNYEQYF
TRBV6-1,TRBJ1-1,few,.,TGTGCCAGCAGTCTGGGGTTGAACACTGAAGCTTTCTTT,CASSLGLNTEAFF
TRBV5-4,TRBJ2-3,few,TRBD1,TGTGCCAGCAGTTTAGGACCGGGACAGGGGTCAGATACGCAGTATTTT,CASSLGPGQGSDTQYF
TRBV28,TRBJ2-1,.,TRBD1,TGTGCCAGCAGTCTGCGGACAGGGTGGGCCAATGAGCAGTTCTTC,CASSLRTGWANEQFF
TRBV19,TRBJ1-5,.,.,TGTGCCAGCCGCGACAGAACACACAATCAGCCCCAGCATTTT,CASRDRTHNQPQHF
TRBV27,TRBJ1-6,.,.,TGTGCCAGCAGTTCGCCGACAGGAAGCTCCTATAATTCACCCCTCCACTTT,CASSSPTGSSYNSPLHF
TRBV19,TRBJ2-3,.,TRBD2,TGTGCCAGTAGACCGGGACTAGCAACAGATACGCAGTATTTT,CASRPGLATDTQYF
TRBV5-4,TRBJ2-7,.,TRBD1,TGTGCCAGCAGCTTGGGGGGGACAGGCTCCTACGAGCAGTACTTC,CASSLGGTGSYEQYF
TRBV6-5,TRBJ2-1,few,.,TGTGCCAGCAGTTACTCCGCCTCGTACAATGAGCAGTTCTTC,CASSYSASYNEQFF
TRBV7-2,TRBJ2-7,.,.,TGTGCCAGCAGCTTAGTTGCCCCCATCCACGAGCAGTACTTC,CASSLVAPIHEQYF
TRBV7-2,TRBJ2-5,.,TRBD1,TGTGCCAGCAGCTTAGGGGGACAGGGGAACCCCCAAGAGACCCAGTACTTC,CASSLGGQGNPQETQYF
TRBV5-6,TRBJ1-1,.,.,TGTGCCAGCACGCAGACGGAGAACACTGAAGCTTTCTTT,CASTQTENTEAFF
TRBV6-4,TRBJ2-4,.,TRBD1,TGTGCCAGCAGTGAAAGGGGGCCGTTTAACATTCAGTACTTC,CASSERGPFNIQYF
TRBV7-2,TRBJ1-5,.,.,TGTGCCAGCAGCTACGGGGTGATCGGGCAGCCCCAGCATTTT,CASSYGVIGQPQHF
TRBV6-5,TRBJ2-1,.,TRBD2,TGTGCCAGCAGTTACGGGGTGGCGGGAGGTGAGCAGTTCTTC,CASSYGVAGGEQFF
TRBV5-1,TRBJ1-3,once,TRBD1,TGCGCCAGCAGCTATACCGGGACAGCCTTATCTGGAAACACCATATATTTT,CASSYTGTALSGNTIYF
TRBV6-1,TRBJ1-6,.,.,TGTGCCAGCAGTGAATCTCATAATTCACCCCTCCACTTT,CASSESHNSPLHF
TRBV6-1,TRBJ1-2,.,TRBD1,TGTGCCAGCAGTGGGACCGGGACAGGAGCTAACTATGGCTACACCTTC,CASSGTGTGANYGYTF
TRBV4-2,TRBJ1-1,.,.,TGTGCCAGCAGCCAAACACAGGGCACCAACACTGAAGCTTTCTTT,CASSQTQGTNTEAFF
TRBV19,TRBJ1-1,.,.,TGTGCCAGTAGTATAGACGCCCTATCAACTGAAGCTTTCTTT,CASSIDALSTEAFF
TRBV2,TRBJ1-2,.,.,TGTGCCAGCAGTCCGGGCGCCACTAACTATGGCTACACCTTC,CASSPGATNYGYTF
TRBV7-9,TRBJ1-1,.,.,TGTGCCAGCAGCCAGGGGCAGGGGAACACTGAAGCTTTCTTT,CASSQGQGNTEAFF
TRBV19,TRBJ1-1,.,.,TGTGCCAGTAGGAACACCGATGAAGCTTTCTTT,CASRNTDEAFF
TRBV6-6,TRBJ2-3,.,TRBD2,TGTGCCAGCAGCCCCTCCGGGCTAGCGGCCACAGATACGCAGTATTTT,CASSPSGLAATDTQYF
TRBV2,TRBJ1-1,few,TRBD1,TGTGCCAGCAGAGAGGACAGGGAGACTGAAGCTTTCTTT,CASREDRETEAFF
TRBV9,TRBJ1-2,.,.,TGTGCCAGCAGCGGTGGTCTGGGGGGTAACTATGGCTACACCTTC,CASSGGLGGNYGYTF
TRBV4-2,TRBJ1-3,.,.,TGTGCCAGCAGGTTTGGGGACGGAAACTCTGGAAACACCATATATTTT,CASRFGDGNSGNTIYF
TRBV19,TRBJ2-5,.,.,TGTGCCAGTAGTATGCGGTCCCAACAAGAGACCCAGTACTTC,CASSMRSQQETQYF
TRBV20-1,TRBJ2-4,.,TRBD2,TGCAGTGCCGACGGGGGGTACATTCAGTACTTC,CSADGGYIQYF
TRBV6-5,TRBJ2-7,few,.,TGTGCCAGCAACTCCGGTGGTGGGGGAAGAAACGAGCAGTACTTC,CASNSGGGGRNEQYF
TRBV5-1,TRBJ2-7,.,.,TGCGCCAGCAGCTTGGCAGACAGGATTCCAACCTACGAGCAGTACTTC,CASSLADRIPTYEQYF
TRBV5-4,TRBJ2-5,.,.,TGTGCCAGCAGCTTCCCGGGGACAAAAGAGACCCAGTACTTC,CASSFPGTKETQYF
TRBV6-5,TRBJ2-3,.,TRBD2,TGTGCCAGCAGTTCCCGACTAGCGGGGGGGCCATGGACGCAGTATTTT,CASSSRLAGGPWTQYF
TRBV7-9,TRBJ1-3,.,.,TGTGCCAGCAGCTTTGGGAACTCTGGAAACACCATATATTTT,CASSFGNSGNTIYF
TRBV11-2,TRBJ1-5,once,TRBD1,TGTGCCAGCAGCCAGGGGGATTTGCAGCCCCAGCATTTT,CASSQGDLQPQHF
TRBV19,TRBJ1-4,.,.,TGTGCCAGTAGTATGGGAGGAGTAACTAATGAAAAACTGTTTTTT,CASSMGGVTNEKLFF
TRBV7-9,TRBJ1-2,.,.,TGTGCCAGCAGCTTAGATAAAGGGGTGTATGGCTACACCTTC,CASSLDKGVYGYTF
TRBV28,TRBJ1-2,.,.,TGTGCCAGCAGCCTCGGACGGAACTATGGCTACACCTTC,CASSLGRNYGYTF
TRBV7-2,TRBJ2-5,.,.,TGTGCCAGTAAGCTTAGACGACTAGAAGAGACCCAGTACTTC,CASKLRRLEETQYF
TRBV6-6,TRBJ2-5,.,.,TGTGCCAGCGGTCAAGAGACCCAGTACTTC,CASGQETQYF